The 25 T cell receptor beta chains given below trace back to one sample, sequenced in a study of cytomegalovirus exposure and HLA in healthy donors (dated by TCRdb to about 2017). The receptor library was made with the immunoSEQ multiplex PCR assay. Entries here come from immuneACCESS through TCRdb and include only in-frame sequences with V and J called. Some clones fail to appear in such tables; in the studies checked, an unresolved V gene covers under half of the shortfall, and the cause of the remainder is unknown. This sample lists fewer than 120,000 clones; roughly 87% were detected once. 1.5% to 2% of the sample is held by the ten biggest clonotypes. The specimen sequenced was PBMCs. These TCRs come from a woman between 18 and 29 years old in good health and CMV-seronegative.

The V gene is TRBV4-3, the J gene TRBJ1-4, with 7 nucleotides matching TRBD1. This CDR3 comprises 17 residues. Trimming cost V 1 base and J 2 bases; bases outside gene matches: 7. CDR1 LGHNA and CDR2 YSLEER come from the germline V gene. The CDR3 nucleotides read TGCGCCAGCAGCCAAGGGGGACAGACATGGACTAATGAAAAACTGTTTTTT. This encodes CASSQGGQTWTNEKLFF.

V usage is TRBV5-1 and J usage is TRBJ2-5; 15 bases are shared with TRBD2. This CDR3 contains 18 residues. Germline CDR1 and CDR2: SGHRS and YFSETQ. J was trimmed by 1 base and V by 1 base; bases with no gene match: 5. The CDR3 loop is CASSLRPGLAGGQETQYF. CDR3 coding DNA: TGCGCCAGCAGCTTGAGACCGGGACTAGCGGGGGGCCAAGAGACCCAGTACTTC.

V gene TRBV30 combines with J gene TRBJ1-1, with 7 bases lining up with TRBD1. This CDR3 has 13 residues. CDR1 is GTSNPN, CDR2 SVGIG, per germline (reference sequence). With 3 bases clipped from V and 3 bases from J, the junction kept 4 bases outside the gene matches. The CDR3 loop is CAWSIRGDTEAFF. Here the CDR3 DNA reads TGTGCCTGGAGCATCAGGGGGGACACTGAAGCTTTCTTT.

In its sample, this clone was seen once. The chain uses TRBV9 and TRBJ2-2; 9 bases match TRBD1. CDR3 length: 16 amino acids. V was clipped by 3 bases and J by 5 bases; unmatched bases: 8. CDR1 and CDR2 from the germline V gene are SGDLS and YYNGEE. The CDR3, as DNA: TGTGCCAGCAGCGCGACCGGGACAGGGAATACCGGGGAGCTGTTTTTT. Translating it yields CASSATGTGNTGELFF.

The chain carries TRBV5-1 and TRBJ1-2, with 9 positions matching TRBD1. Germline assignment: CDR1 SGHRS and CDR2 YFSETQ. The CDR3 consists of 15 residues. V lost 0 bases and J lost 7; bases outside the gene matches: 7. The CDR3 nucleotides read TGCGCCAGCAGCTTGGCCTGGGACAGGGCCGCTGGCTACACCTTC. Encoded protein: CASSLAWDRAAGYTF.

J is TRBJ1-2 and V is TRBV5-1; the D gene is possibly TRBD1 (5 bases). The CDR3 loop spans 15 amino acids. Germline assignment: CDR1 SGHRS and CDR2 YFSETQ. Deletions cut 1 base from V and 0 bases from J, with 10 bases between. The CDR3 sequence: CASSLLTTANYGYTF. The DNA for the CDR3 is TGCGCCAGCAGCTTGCTCACGACAGCTAACTATGGCTACACCTTC.

CDR3 loop: CASSLLGTSGSYEQYF. CDR3 DNA: TGTGCCAGCAGTTTATTGGGGACTAGCGGGAGTTACGAGCAGTACTTC. V gene TRBV27 combines with J gene TRBJ2-7; 14 bases are a match to TRBD2. There are 16 residues in the CDR3. V shed 1 base and J 4 bases; nucleotides not matched to a gene: 3. Germline CDR1 MNHEY, CDR2 SMNVEV (reference sequence).

The V call is TRBV2, the J call TRBJ2-4; 8 bases match TRBD1. The V gene end was trimmed by 7 bases and the J gene end by 1 base; junction bases not matched to a gene: 6. Germline V gene data show CDR1 as SNHLY and CDR2 as FYNNEI. The CDR3 consists of 15 residues. In DNA form, the CDR3 reads TGTGCCAGCACCTTGGACAGGGTGGCCAAAAACATTCAGTACTTC. It encodes CASTLDRVAKNIQYF.

The rearrangement links TRBV27 to TRBJ1-6, with D unclear. Germline V gene sequence: CDR1 MNHEY, CDR2 SMNVEV (reference sequence). The ends were cut back, 1 base at V and 5 bases at J, with 9 bases in the middle. CDR3 length equals 15 residues. For the CDR3, the DNA is TGTGCCAGCAGTTTATGGGGAGGGAATAATTCACCCCTCCACTTT. Protein sequence: CASSLWGGNNSPLHF.

The rearrangement links TRBV28 to TRBJ1-5; TRBD1 matches at 8 bases. Germline CDR1 is MDHEN and CDR2 is SYDVKM. J gave up 4 bases and V 8 bases, and 7 bases lay outside the gene matches. This CDR3 has 14 amino acids. CDR3 in DNA: TGTGCCAGCTCCTTCGGACAGGGTAATCAGCCCCAGCATTTT. This gives the protein CASSFGQGNQPQHF. Using reference TRBV28 and TRBJ1-5 for the parts outside the CDR3, the full variable domain is DVKVTQSSRYLVKRTGEKVFLECVQDMDHENMFWYRQDPGLGLRLIYFSYDVKMKEKGDIPEGYSVSREKKERFSLILESASTNQTSMYLCASSFGQGNQPQHFGDGTRLSIL.

The chain joins TRBV30 to TRBJ2-3; possibly TRBD2 for D (7 bases). The CDR3 covers 14 residues. V was trimmed by 0 bases and J by 4 bases, leaving 11 bases between them. Germline loops: CDR1 GTSNPN, CDR2 SVGIG (reference sequence). This chain's CDR3 is CAWSVGGGPDTQYF. DNA of the CDR3: TGTGCCTGGAGTGTAGGGGGGGGCCCAGATACGCAGTATTTT.

This chain connects TRBV2 to TRBJ2-5; 7 nucleotides match TRBD1. V shed 3 bases and J 4 bases; nucleotides not matched to a gene: 2. This CDR3 is 13 amino acids long. CDR1 and CDR2 (germline): SNHLY, FYNNEI. CDR3 DNA sequence: TGTGCCAGCAGTGATACAGGGGCAGAGACCCAGTACTTC. This codes for CASSDTGAETQYF.

This clone was picked up one time. The J gene is TRBJ1-6, the V gene TRBV28, with 8 bases identical to TRBD1. The junction had 6 bases not matched to a gene; V was cut back by 6 bases and J by 8 bases. Germline CDR1 and CDR2: MDHEN and SYDVKM. The CDR3 is 14 amino acids. The CDR3 sequence: CASSSTGEHSPLHF. The CDR3 nucleotides read TGTGCCAGCAGCTCGACAGGGGAACATTCACCCCTCCACTTT.

This chain joins TRBV4-3 and TRBJ2-2; TRBD2 agrees at 9 bases. Germline assignment: CDR1 LGHNA and CDR2 YSLEER. The J segment lost 2 bases and the V segment lost 2 bases, leaving 3 bases of the junction unmatched. There are 16 residues in the CDR3. The CDR3 DNA reads as TGCGCCAGCAGCCAACTAGCGGGGCTAAACACCGGGGAGCTGTTTTTT. It specifies CASSQLAGLNTGELFF.

The V call is TRBV6-4, the J call TRBJ2-3; TRBD2 matches at 9 bases. CDR1 and CDR2 (germline): MRHNA, SNTAGT. The CDR3 is made up of 16 amino acids. V lost 6 bases, J lost 4 bases, and 11 bases stayed unmatched. DNA of the CDR3: TGTGCCAGCAGCCCCGGGGGAGCGGGAGGTGCAGATACGCAGTATTTT. Translated: CASSPGGAGGADTQYF.

V gene TRBV4-3 combines with J gene TRBJ1-1; D remains ambiguous. Between the trimmed V and J ends, which lost 2 bases and 10 bases, there was a span of 14 bases. The germline gives CDR1 LGHNA, CDR2 YSLEER. CDR3 size: 13 residues. DNA for the CDR3: TGCGCCAGCAGCCAACAGGTGACATGGTCAGCTTTCTTT. Its translation: CASSQQVTWSAFF.

V usage is TRBV7-3 and J usage is TRBJ2-1, with D maybe TRBD2 (6 bases). The CDR3 has 12 amino acids. The V end was cut by 6 bases, the J end by 5 bases, with 8 bases between. The germline CDR1 and CDR2 sequences are SGHTA and FQGTGA. Here the CDR3 DNA reads TGTGCCAGCAGAGGCGGGGACAATGAGCAGTTCTTC. Translating gives CASRGGDNEQFF.

The chain has TRBV9 and TRBJ2-3; possibly TRBD2 for D (5 bases). CDR3 size: 13 residues. The germline CDR1 and CDR2 sequences are SGDLS and YYNGEE. V was clipped by 4 bases and J by 6 bases, with 12 bases between them. As DNA, the CDR3 is TGTGCCAGCAGCCCCCCCACGGGGGATACGCAGTATTTT. Amino acids: CASSPPTGDTQYF.

There are a few counts of this clone. The CDR3 sequence is CASSYQGATLYEQYF. CDR3 in DNA: TGCGCCAGCAGTTACCAGGGGGCTACACTCTACGAGCAGTACTTC. The chain employs TRBV5-1 and TRBJ2-7; TRBD1 matches at 8 bases. J gave up 3 bases and V 5 bases, and 10 bases lay outside the gene matches. The CDR3 runs to 15 residues. Germline V gene lookup returns CDR1 SGHRS and CDR2 YFSETQ.

The chain has TRBV28 and TRBJ1-1, with 8 bases matching TRBD1. CDR1 is MDHEN, CDR2 SYDVKM, per germline. This CDR3 spans 13 amino acids. Trimming cost V 8 bases and J 4 bases; bases outside gene matches: 6. This chain's CDR3 is CASFGQGSTEAFF. In DNA form, the CDR3 reads TGTGCCAGCTTCGGACAGGGCAGCACTGAAGCTTTCTTT. The full variable domain, its missing parts supplied by reference TRBV28 and TRBJ1-1, is DVKVTQSSRYLVKRTGEKVFLECVQDMDHENMFWYRQDPGLGLRLIYFSYDVKMKEKGDIPEGYSVSREKKERFSLILESASTNQTSMYLCASFGQGSTEAFFGQGTRLTVV.

This clone was recorded a few times. The chain recombines TRBV18 with TRBJ2-7; 8 bases match TRBD1. The CDR3 has 13 residues. V was clipped by 0 bases and J by 8 bases; unmatched bases: 3. Germline-derived CDR1 and CDR2 are KGHSH and LQKENI. The CDR3 region is CASSPPGQVKQYF. CDR3 sequence (DNA): TGTGCCAGCTCACCACCGGGACAGGTGAAGCAGTACTTC.

The V and J genes are TRBV5-1 and TRBJ2-1; D might be TRBD2 (5 bases). Trimming shortened V by 0 bases and J by 4 bases, and 11 bases separated the two germline ends. The CDR3 consists of 15 residues. CDR1 is SGHRS, CDR2 YFSETQ, per germline. In nucleotides, the CDR3 is TGCGCCAGCAGCTTGGTCAAACGGACTTACAATGAGCAGTTCTTC. It is translated as CASSLVKRTYNEQFF.

The chain has TRBV4-3 and TRBJ2-1, with TRBD2 identical over 9 bases. Per the germline V gene, CDR1 is LGHNA and CDR2 is YSLEER. The CDR3 contains 20 residues. The J segment lost 0 bases and the V segment lost 0 bases, leaving 12 bases of the junction unmatched. Here the CDR3 DNA reads TGCGCCAGCAGCCAAGACCCCAGTAGCGGGGGCCTCAGCTCCTACAATGAGCAGTTCTTC. Translating it yields CASSQDPSSGGLSSYNEQFF.

Regarding this clone: Because the CDR3's place on the DNA is in doubt, the DNA is left out and the CDR3 is given as listed by TCRdb. The chain carries TRBV5-5 and TRBJ2-7; the table's TRBD1 call for D was not verified on the DNA. The germline V gene encodes CDR1 SGHKS and CDR2 YYEKEE (reference sequence). The CDR3 length equals 17 residues, ends included. The CDR3 spells CASSLHLRDSSPYEQYF.

The chain recombines TRBV28 with TRBJ2-3; 9 nucleotides line up with TRBD2. The CDR3 runs 14 residues. CDR1 is MDHEN and CDR2 is SYDVKM in the germline V gene. J was trimmed by 12 bases and V by 6 bases; bases with no gene match: 13. CDR3: CASSPPGRGGFQYF. CDR3 bases: TGTGCCAGCAGCCCGCCTGGGCGGGGGGGCTTTCAGTATTTT.